This TCR beta chain was captured by sequencing in a study of T cells after somatic rescue of genetic block (dated by TCRdb to about 2020). Concerning the study at large: What the study looked at was long-term robustness, specifically in a T-cell system that came about through somatic rescue of a genetic block in T-cell development.

The library relied on the immunoSEQ multiplex PCR assay. TCRdb re-hosts the immuneACCESS table, in-frame sequences only. Its copies lack some clones; in the studies checked, an unresolved V gene accounts for under half of them, and the cause for the rest is not known. Counted in this sample were some 15,000 clones; approximately 71% of them appeared once. Clones ranked in the top ten supply around 30% of the sample. Comment on this clone: The target of this receptor is not known. Per-base qualities were not stored, and no clone one base away is much larger.

As encoded in the germline V gene, CDR1 is SGHTA while CDR2 is FQGTGA. The CDR3 runs 13 amino acids, cysteine and phenylalanine included. The retained sequence is limited to the CDR3, 39 bases, with the frame set at the first base. V is reduced by 1 base and J by 4 bases, leaving a spacing of 7 bases between them. Sequenced input: peripheral blood mononuclear cells (PBMCs). The rearrangement joined TRBV7-3 to TRBJ2-5, with the D gene too uncertain to name. The source of this sequence is a young man. The CDR3 has the sequence CASSLRQLETQYF. Read as DNA, the sequence is TGTGCCAGCAGCTTAAGGCAGCTAGAGACCCAGTACTTC. Extended through the reference TRBV7-3 and TRBJ2-5 proteins, this CDR3 yields the full variable domain: GAGVSQTPSNKVTEKGKYVELRCDPISGHTALYWYRQSLGQGPEFLIYFQGTGAADDSGLPNDRFFAVRPEGSVSTLKIQRTERGDSAVYLCASSLRQLETQYFGPGTRLLVL.